Following are 5 T cell receptor beta chains from one sample sequenced in a study of OX40 agonist ivuxolimab in advanced cancers. The library was prepared using the immunoSEQ multiplex PCR assay. TCRdb mirrors the immuneACCESS table, restricted to in-frame sequences. Some clones are absent from its copies; in checked studies, under half trace to an unresolved V gene, and the reason for the others is unknown. The sample profile shows 37,000 or so clones; about 85% of them were found once. Together, the top ten hold just under 40% of the sample. Sequenced material: CD4+ or CD8+ T cells sorted from blood, taken in a trial of the OX40 agonist ivuxolimab. Receptors originate from an adult with an advanced solid tumor such as melanoma, head and neck, liver or kidney cancer.

The rearrangement links TRBV2 to TRBJ1-5, with TRBD1 matching over 9 bases. The CDR3 is 15 amino acids. Germline V gene lookup returns CDR1 SNHLY and CDR2 FYNNEI. V was clipped by 8 bases and J by 5 bases; unmatched bases: 10. CDR3 sequence (DNA): TGTGCCAGCGGCCCCCCGGGACAGGGTTATCAGCCCCAGCATTTT. Encoded protein: CASGPPGQGYQPQHF.

This clone was picked up one time. The V and J genes are TRBV15 and TRBJ2-1; the match to TRBD2 covers 9 bases. The ends lost 0 bases at V and 5 bases at J; junction bases unmatched: 8. Germline V gene data show CDR1 as LNHNV and CDR2 as YYDKDF (reference sequence). The CDR3 runs to 17 residues. The CDR3 coding sequence is TGTGCCACCAGCAGAGATGGTATGGCGGGAGGGAACAATGAGCAGTTCTTC. Translating gives CATSRDGMAGGNNEQFF.

V gene TRBV7-9 combines with J gene TRBJ2-3, with 12 bases fitting TRBD2. Germline trimming cut 6 bases from V and 1 base from J; bases unmatched to any gene: 5. From germline, CDR1 is SEHNR and CDR2 FQNEAQ (reference sequence). The CDR3 runs 16 residues. Here the CDR3 DNA reads TGTGCCAGCAGGGCTAGCGGGGGGGCCGGCACAGATACGCAGTATTTT. Its translation is CASRASGGAGTDTQYF.

V and J are TRBV9 and TRBJ2-2, with 10 nucleotides matching TRBD1. Trimming at V came to 3 bases and at J to 4 bases, leaving 18 bases not matched to a gene. The V gene's germline CDR1 is SGDLS and CDR2 YYNGEE. The length of the CDR3 is 20 residues. The CDR3 DNA is TGTGCCAGCAGCGGAGGCCTCCCCGGGACAGGGGCTACCATCACCGGGGAGCTGTTTTTT. This translates into CASSGGLPGTGATITGELFF. The variable domain in full, completed from reference TRBV9 and TRBJ2-2, reads DSGVTQTPKHLITATGQRVTLRCSPRSGDLSVYWYQQSLDQGLQFLIQYYNGEERAKGNILERFSAQQFPDLHSELNLSSLELGDSALYFCASSGGLPGTGATITGELFFGEGSRLTVL.

The V and J genes are TRBV14 and TRBJ2-1; a possible D gene is TRBD2 (6 bases). CDR1 SGHDN and CDR2 FVKESK come from the germline V gene. The V end was cut by 4 bases, the J end by 9 bases, with 10 bases between. The CDR3 is 12 residues long. The CDR3 DNA follows: TGTGCCAGCAGCCCTCACGGGGGTGAGCAGTTCTTC. Its translation: CASSPHGGEQFF.